The 10 T cell receptor beta chains presented below share a single source sample, sequenced in a study of T cell responses to AZD1222 COVID-19 vaccine. Produced via immunoSEQ multiplex PCR; TCRdb's table is partial and in-frame only. The sample records under 95,000 clones, roughly 90% being singletons. This material consisted of peripheral blood, taken on day 0 of AZD1222 vaccination. The source of these receptors is an adult in good health.

The gene calls are TRBV5-4 and TRBJ2-1; D may be TRBD1 (5 bases). This CDR3 contains 13 residues. Germline CDR1 reads SGHNT; CDR2 reads YYREEE (reference sequence). Trimming took 2 bases from V and 4 from J, leaving 7 bases between them. As DNA, the CDR3 is TGTGCCAGCAGCTTAGGGGAATACAATGAGCAGTTCTTC. It codes for CASSLGEYNEQFF.

The CDR3 DNA follows: TGTGCCTGGAGTACCCAGGGTTATGGCTACACCTTC. This gives the protein CAWSTQGYGYTF. V usage is TRBV30 and J usage is TRBJ1-2; D is possibly TRBD1 (5 bases). There are 12 residues in the CDR3. Trimming left V 2 bases short and J 5 bases short, with 9 bases between. The germline V gene encodes CDR1 GTSNPN and CDR2 SVGIG (reference sequence).

V and J are TRBV5-1 and TRBJ2-3; 7 bases are shared with TRBD1. The CDR3 covers 15 residues. Germline V CDR1 and CDR2: SGHRS, YFSETQ. V lost 0 bases to trimming and J lost 3 bases; unmatched junction nucleotides: 4. The CDR3 sequence is CASSLAAGGTDTQYF. Here the CDR3 DNA reads TGCGCCAGCAGCTTGGCTGCAGGGGGTACAGATACGCAGTATTTT.

The V and J genes are TRBV5-6 and TRBJ2-7; TRBD1 or TRBD2 may be the D gene (5 bases each). Deletions cut 4 bases from V and 2 bases from J, with 13 bases between. The CDR3 is 14 residues long. The germline CDR1 and CDR2 sequences are SGHDT and YYEEEE. The CDR3 region has the DNA TGTGCCAGCAGCCTGCGACAGACTACCTACGAGCAGTACTTC. Translated: CASSLRQTTYEQYF.

The V call is TRBV7-8, the J call TRBJ2-5; D not resolved. This CDR3 has 11 amino acids. The ends were cut back, 5 bases at V and 7 bases at J, with 8 bases in the middle. Looked up from germline, CDR1 is SGHVS and CDR2 is FQNEAQ. The CDR3 nucleotides read TGTGCCAGCAGCCCCCAGCGGACCCAGTACTTC. The encoded protein is CASSPQRTQYF.

The chain links TRBV7-9 to TRBJ2-1; maybe TRBD2 (5 bases). The V gene lost 5 bases and the J gene lost 7 bases, with 9 bases spanning the gap. CDR3 length: 12 amino acids. Germline V gene sequence: CDR1 SEHNR, CDR2 FQNEAQ (reference sequence). This CDR3 reads CASSPEGNEQFF. The CDR3 nucleotides read TGTGCCAGCAGCCCCGAGGGTAATGAGCAGTTCTTC.

Only a few counts were recorded for this clone. This specimen includes other DNA sequences encoding the same CDR3. V is TRBV11-2 and J is TRBJ1-5; D may be TRBD1 (5 bases). Trimming left V 4 bases short and J 0 bases short, with 10 bases between. The germline V gene has CDR1 SGHAT and CDR2 FQNNGV. The CDR3 length is 15 residues. The CDR3 reads CASSSTAYSNQPQHF. The CDR3, as DNA: TGTGCCAGCAGCTCGACAGCGTATAGCAATCAGCCCCAGCATTTT.

The V gene is TRBV7-2, the J gene TRBJ2-3; D is tentatively TRBD1 or TRBD2 (6 bases each). The CDR3 extends over 16 amino acids. The V end lost 2 bases, the J end lost 2 bases, and 14 bases lay between the germline ends. Germline CDR1 SGHTA, CDR2 FQGNSA. DNA for the CDR3: TGTGCCAGCAGCTTACAGGGGAGGCGGTTCACAGATACGCAGTATTTT. This encodes CASSLQGRRFTDTQYF.

The chain is built from TRBV7-3 and TRBJ1-2, with 9 bases fitting TRBD1. Trimming took 5 bases from V and 7 from J; bases not matched to a gene: 11. The CDR3 is 15 residues long. CDR1 SGHTA and CDR2 FQGTGA come from the germline V gene. The CDR3 coding sequence is TGTGCCAGCAGCCCAGCCGGGACAGGGAGTGGTGGCTACACCTTC. It codes for CASSPAGTGSGGYTF. The full variable domain, completed using reference TRBV7-3 and TRBJ1-2, is GAGVSQTPSNKVTEKGKYVELRCDPISGHTALYWYRQSLGQGPEFLIYFQGTGAADDSGLPNDRFFAVRPEGSVSTLKIQRTERGDSAVYLCASSPAGTGSGGYTFGSGTRLTVV.

V and J are TRBV4-3 and TRBJ1-2, with 10 bases that match TRBD1. The CDR3 has 17 residues. Per the germline V gene, CDR1 is LGHNA and CDR2 is YSLEER. Losses at the gene ends were 4 bases for V and 2 bases for J; bases not matched to a gene: 10. The CDR3 DNA follows: TGCGCCAGCAGCCTAGGGGGGTCGGGACAGGGGAACTATGGCTACACCTTC. As protein: CASSLGGSGQGNYGYTF.